The clone carrying this T cell receptor (beta chain) was detected ten times or more. Its matching antigen is unknown. The sample's time point: longitudinal time-point 2. This entry comes from a study of neurological immune-mediated disorders. The length of the CDR3 is 17 residues. The germline CDR1 and CDR2 sequences are SGHTA and FQGNSA. The V gene end was trimmed by 1 base and the J gene end by 7 bases; junction bases not matched to a gene: 11. The authors made cDNA by 5'RACE with 10-nucleotide random UMIs. From the 5' RACE reads, TCRdb called clonotypes with MiXCR, one entry per CDR3 protein. The table shows 100,000 or so distinct CDR3 sequences, with under 15% occurring only once. Study-level findings and limits: None of the CDR3 amino acid sequences in expanded clones turned up in more than one subject, which points to private repertoires in all groups.

This TCR was recovered from a female donor with HTLV-1-associated myelopathy (HAM/TSP). Sequenced material: PBMCs. The V call is TRBV7-2, the J call TRBJ2-1, with 9 positions matching TRBD2. CDR3 sequence reads: CASSLGGNGLAINEQFF. The DNA of the CDR3 is TGTGCCAGCAGCTTAGGGGGAAACGGACTAGCGATTAATGAGCAGTTCTTC. Complete variable domain (other parts from reference TRBV7-2 and TRBJ2-1): GAGVSQSPSNKVTEKGKDVELRCDPISGHTALYWYRQSLGQGLEFLIYFQGNSAPDKSGLPSDRFSAERTGGSVSTLTIQRTQQEDSAVYLCASSLGGNGLAINEQFFGPGTRLTVL.